This T cell receptor beta chain was sequenced in a study of Ad26.COV2.S vaccination and SARS-CoV-2 variants. Treatment described: 15 to 20 received Ad26.COV2.S at low or high dose, single or two shots; several received placebo; per-sample allocation not given. Day 63 after the first vaccine or placebo injection was the time point for sampling. Germline V gene sequence: CDR1 SGHTA, CDR2 FQGTGA. The CDR3 is 12 amino acids. The V end was cut by 1 base, the J end by 14 bases, with 12 bases between. This clone has only one observation. Repertoires were generated with immunoSEQ multiplex PCR, while TCRdb's copy carries only in-frame clones and drops some. The sample contains about 450,000 clones, roughly 87% of which appear only once.

The TCR sequence derives from a person between 18 and 65 years old who received the Ad26.COV2.S COVID-19 vaccine or a placebo. Material: peripheral blood, obtained in a trial of Ad26.COV2.S vaccine versus placebo. This chain uses TRBV7-3 with TRBJ2-1; perhaps D is TRBD1 or TRBD2 (5 bases each). CDR3 bases: TGTGCCAGCAGCTTAAGGCAGGTGGGGGAGTTCTTC. This translates into CASSLRQVGEFF. Combining the CDR3 with reference TRBV7-3 and TRBJ2-1 gives the whole variable domain GAGVSQTPSNKVTEKGKYVELRCDPISGHTALYWYRQSLGQGPEFLIYFQGTGAADDSGLPNDRFFAVRPEGSVSTLKIQRTERGDSAVYLCASSLRQVGEFFGPGTRLTVL.